This T cell receptor beta chain was captured in a study of read filtering for tumor transcriptome and immune sequencing. This clonotype was detected ten times or more. Molecular barcoded adaptors covering alpha/delta and beta/gamma chains were used on about 390 ng RNA. A single record per CDR3 protein comes from TCRdb applying MiXCR to the reads. The data show roughly 93,000 distinct CDR3 sequences, with 20% to 25% seen just once and about an eighth held by the top ten. With 9 bases removed from V and 0 bases from J, the gap between germline ends came to 9 bases. The CDR3 totals 13 residues. This receptor was taken from a donor aged 40 or older with multiple myeloma. Material: a population of CD138-negative cells sorted from bone marrow. This chain connects TRBV12-3 or TRBV12-4 to TRBJ2-1; no clear D gene. Written as DNA, the CDR3 is TGTGCCAGTACTATGTTCTCCTACAATGAGCAGTTCTTC. Translation gives CASTMFSYNEQFF.